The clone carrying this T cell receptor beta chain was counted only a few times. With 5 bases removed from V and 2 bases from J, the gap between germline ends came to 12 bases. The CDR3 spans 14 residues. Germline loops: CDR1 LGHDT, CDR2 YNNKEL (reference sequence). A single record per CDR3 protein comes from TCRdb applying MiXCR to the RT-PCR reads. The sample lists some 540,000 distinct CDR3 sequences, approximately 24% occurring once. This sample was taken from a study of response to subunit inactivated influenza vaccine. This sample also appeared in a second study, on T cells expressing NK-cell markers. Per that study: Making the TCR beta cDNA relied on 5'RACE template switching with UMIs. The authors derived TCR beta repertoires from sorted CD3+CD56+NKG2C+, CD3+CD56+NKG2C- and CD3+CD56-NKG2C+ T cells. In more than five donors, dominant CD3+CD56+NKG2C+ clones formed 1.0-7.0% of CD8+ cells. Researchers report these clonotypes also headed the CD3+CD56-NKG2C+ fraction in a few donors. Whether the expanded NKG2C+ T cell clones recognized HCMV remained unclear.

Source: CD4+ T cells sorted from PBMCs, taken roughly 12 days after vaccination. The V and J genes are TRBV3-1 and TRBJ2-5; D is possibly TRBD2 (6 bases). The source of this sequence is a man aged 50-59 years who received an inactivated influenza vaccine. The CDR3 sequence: CASSSRDLQETQYF. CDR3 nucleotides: TGTGCCAGCAGCTCACGGGACTTACAAGAGACCCAGTACTTC.